The next 16 T cell receptor beta chains were all read from a single sample in a study of beta chain features in type 1 diabetes. Expressed TCRB transcripts were sequenced because the isolated RNA had all been reverse transcribed beforehand. The protocol was immunoSEQ multiplex PCR, while the TCRdb copy is restricted to in-frame clones and leaves out a portion. The sample contains about 240,000 clones, roughly 30% of which appear only once. The sample consisted of central memory CD4+ T cells from blood. Receptor source: a man aged 30-40 years in good health.

A few counts support this clone. The rearrangement links TRBV7-9 to TRBJ1-5, with TRBD1 identical over 7 bases. The CDR3 is 16 amino acids. The germline gives CDR1 SEHNR, CDR2 FQNEAQ (reference sequence). The V and J ends lost 5 bases and 2 bases, in that order; junction bases with no gene match: 9. The CDR3 DNA follows: TGTGCCAGCAGCCCCGGGGAGGGGGCAGGCAATCAGCCCCAGCATTTT. Its translation: CASSPGEGAGNQPQHF.

This clone came up a few times. Relative to the germline gene, one junction end is altered; a read error may explain this. J is TRBJ2-7 and V is TRBV28; possibly TRBD1 for D (7 bases). This CDR3 is built from 13 residues. In germline, CDR1 is MDHEN, CDR2 SYDVKM. CDR3 sequence reads: CASSLGGGGRSNF. As DNA, the CDR3 is TGTGCCAGCAGTTTGGGCGGAGGGGGCCGCAGTAACTTC.

The CDR3 sequence: CASSPRATGANTEAFF. CDR3 nucleotides: TGTGCCAGCTCACCGCGAGCTACAGGTGCGAACACTGAAGCTTTCTTT. The chain uses TRBV18 and TRBJ1-1; the D gene is possibly TRBD1 (5 bases). Germline-derived CDR1 and CDR2 are KGHSH and LQKENI. The CDR3 is made up of 16 amino acids. The V end was cut by 3 bases, the J end by 1 base, with 15 bases between.

The rearrangement uses TRBV7-7 and TRBJ2-3, with 7 bases lining up with TRBD2. Losses at the gene ends were 5 bases for V and 6 bases for J; bases not matched to a gene: 8. This CDR3 comprises 14 residues. CDR1 SSHAT and CDR2 FNYEAQ come from the germline V gene (reference sequence). CDR3 protein: CASSAGLGLDTQYF. CDR3 DNA: TGTGCCAGCAGCGCAGGACTAGGGTTGGATACGCAGTATTTT.

The CDR3 spells CASSSDWNTDTQYF. The CDR3, as DNA: TGCGCCAGCAGCTCGGACTGGAACACAGATACGCAGTATTTT. This rearrangement joins TRBV5-1 to TRBJ2-3, with D possibly TRBD2 on 5 matching bases. V lost 3 bases and J 2 bases, leaving 10 bases between the germline ends. There are 14 residues in the CDR3. Germline V gives CDR1 SGHRS, CDR2 YFSETQ.

The chain carries TRBV14 and TRBJ2-7; 8 nucleotides match TRBD2. This CDR3 has 11 amino acids. With V trimmed by 5 bases and J by 9 bases, 3 bases remained unmatched. Germline V gives CDR1 SGHDN, CDR2 FVKESK. CDR3 region: CASSSGTRQYF. Written as DNA, the CDR3 is TGTGCCAGCAGCTCGGGGACTAGGCAGTACTTC.

This clone appeared a few times. This may be a read error: a much more frequent sequence differs by one nucleotide. This chain connects TRBV29-1 to TRBJ2-7, with D perhaps TRBD1 (5 bases). The CDR3 runs to 12 residues. CDR1 is SQVTM and CDR2 is ANQGSEA in the germline V gene. CDR3 amino acids: CSGEDDSYEQYF. The CDR3 DNA reads as TGCAGCGGTGAAGATGACAGCTACGAGCAGTACTTC.

This clone was seen only once. The chain employs TRBV11-2 and TRBJ2-5; 11 bases are a match to TRBD2. Trimming at V came to 3 bases and at J to 7 bases, leaving 13 bases not matched to a gene. Germline-derived CDR1 and CDR2 are SGHAT and FQNNGV. The CDR3 sequence is 17 residues long. CDR3 nucleotide sequence: TGTGCCAGCAGCTTGGCCCAGGGACTAGCGGTGCAGGGGACCCAGTACTTC. This translates into CASSLAQGLAVQGTQYF.

The V call is TRBV7-8, the J call TRBJ2-5; a possible D gene is TRBD2 (6 bases). CDR1 is SGHVS and CDR2 is FQNEAQ in the germline V gene. The CDR3 has 16 residues. The germline V and J ends were trimmed by 4 bases and 5 bases, with 20 bases remaining between them. The CDR3 DNA is TGTGCCAGCAGCTCTTATCGACCTACCCGGGGGGAGACCCAGTACTTC. Encoded protein: CASSSYRPTRGETQYF.

This sequence joins TRBV15 and TRBJ2-1, with 8 bases that match TRBD1. Germline-derived CDR1 and CDR2 are LNHNV and YYDKDF (reference sequence). V shed 6 bases, J shed 8 bases, and the junction held 9 bases outside the gene matches. CDR3 size: 14 residues. The CDR3, as DNA: TGTGCCACCAGTTTCGGACAGGGAATGGATGAGCAGTTCTTC. The encoded protein is CATSFGQGMDEQFF.

This clone showed up just a few times. The chain links TRBV7-2 to TRBJ2-4, with TRBD1 as a possible D gene (6 bases). Germline CDR1 is SGHTA and CDR2 is FQGNSA. The CDR3 covers 15 residues. V lost 3 bases and J 9 bases, leaving 18 bases between the germline ends. The CDR3 DNA is TGTGCCAGCAGCTTCGCTCTGCCGGACAGAGGCATTCAGTACTTC. The encoded protein is CASSFALPDRGIQYF.

This clone has a handful of counts. The genes are TRBV7-9 and TRBJ2-7, with D possibly matching TRBD2 (6 bases). This CDR3 region has 14 residues. The germline V gene has CDR1 SEHNR and CDR2 FQNEAQ (reference sequence). The germline V and J ends were trimmed by 5 bases and 2 bases, with 13 bases remaining between them. The CDR3 DNA reads TGTGCCAGCAGCCAGGGACTGACCACCTACGAGCAGTACTTC. Translation: CASSQGLTTYEQYF.

This clone appeared a few times. A much larger clone sits a single nucleotide away, making a read error possible. The chain recombines TRBV5-1 with TRBJ1-1, with a weak D call TRBD1 (5 bases). The germline V and J ends were trimmed by 2 bases and 5 bases, with 13 bases remaining between them. Germline CDR1 reads SGHRS; CDR2 reads YFSETQ. The CDR3 is 14 amino acids. CDR3 nucleotide sequence: TGCGCCAGCAGCTTTGCAGGGAAAAAAACTGAAGCTTTCTTT. Protein product: CASSFAGKKTEAFF.

The rearrangement links TRBV15 to TRBJ2-1; the match to TRBD2 covers 7 bases. The V and J ends lost 0 bases and 2 bases, in that order; junction bases with no gene match: 7. CDR3 length: 17 amino acids. Germline loops: CDR1 LNHNV, CDR2 YYDKDF (reference sequence). In DNA, the CDR3 is TGTGCCACCAGCAGAGACCCCACGGGACTACCCTACAATGAGCAGTTCTTC. It is translated as CATSRDPTGLPYNEQFF.

The chain carries TRBV5-1 and TRBJ2-5; D might be TRBD1 or TRBD2, each matching 5 bases. Germline assignment: CDR1 SGHRS and CDR2 YFSETQ. Trimming cost V 3 bases and J 2 bases, with 11 bases left between them. This CDR3 region has 14 residues. The CDR3 DNA sequence: TGCGCCAGCAGCTCGGGACCGGGGCAAGAGACCCAGTACTTC. This codes for CASSSGPGQETQYF.

This clone has only a few counts. The rearrangement joins TRBV11-2 to TRBJ2-3; D is unclear. The CDR3 covers 14 residues. V was cut by 2 bases and J by 2 bases, with 8 bases left in between. Per the germline V gene, CDR1 is SGHAT and CDR2 is FQNNGV. CDR3 residues: CASSLWRNTDTQYF. CDR3 nucleotides: TGTGCCAGCAGCTTATGGCGGAACACAGATACGCAGTATTTT.